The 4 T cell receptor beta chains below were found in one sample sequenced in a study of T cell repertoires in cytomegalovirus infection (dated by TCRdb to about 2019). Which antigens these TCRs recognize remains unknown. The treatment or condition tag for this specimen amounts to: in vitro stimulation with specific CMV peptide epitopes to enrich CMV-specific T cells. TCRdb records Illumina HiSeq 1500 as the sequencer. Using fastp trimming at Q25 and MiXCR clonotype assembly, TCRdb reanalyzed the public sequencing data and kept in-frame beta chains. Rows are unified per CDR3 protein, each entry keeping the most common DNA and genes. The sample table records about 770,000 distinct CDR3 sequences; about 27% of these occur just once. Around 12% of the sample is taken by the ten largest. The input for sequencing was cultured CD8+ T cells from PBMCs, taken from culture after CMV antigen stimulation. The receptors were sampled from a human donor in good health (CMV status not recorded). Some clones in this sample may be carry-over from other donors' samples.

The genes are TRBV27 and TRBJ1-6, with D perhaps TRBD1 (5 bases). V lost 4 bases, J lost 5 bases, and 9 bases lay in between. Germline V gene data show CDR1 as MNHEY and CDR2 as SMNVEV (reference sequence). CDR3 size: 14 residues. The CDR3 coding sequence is TGTGCCAGCAGTTGGGCAGGGCATAATTCACCCCTCCACTTT. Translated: CASSWAGHNSPLHF.

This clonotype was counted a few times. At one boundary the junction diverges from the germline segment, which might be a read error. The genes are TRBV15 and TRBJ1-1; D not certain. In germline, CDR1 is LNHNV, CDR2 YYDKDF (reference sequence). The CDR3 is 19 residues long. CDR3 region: CATSREGRRYVAGFSEAFF. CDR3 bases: TGTGCCACCAGTAGAGAGGGAAGAAGGTATGTGGCAGGATTCTCTGAAGCTTTCTTT. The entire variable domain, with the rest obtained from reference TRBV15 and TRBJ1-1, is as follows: DAMVIQNPRYQVTQFGKPVTLSCSQTLNHNVMYWYQQKSSQAPKLLFHYYDKDFNNEADTPDNFQSRRPNTSFCFLDIRSPGLGDTAMYLCATSREGRRYVAGFSEAFFGQGTRLTVV.

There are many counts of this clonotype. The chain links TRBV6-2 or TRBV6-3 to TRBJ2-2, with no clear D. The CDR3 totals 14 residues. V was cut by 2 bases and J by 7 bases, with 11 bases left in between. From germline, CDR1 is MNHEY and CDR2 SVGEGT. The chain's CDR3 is CASSYDGEGGELFF. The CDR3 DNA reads TGTGCCAGCAGTTACGATGGGGAAGGCGGGGAGCTGTTTTTT.

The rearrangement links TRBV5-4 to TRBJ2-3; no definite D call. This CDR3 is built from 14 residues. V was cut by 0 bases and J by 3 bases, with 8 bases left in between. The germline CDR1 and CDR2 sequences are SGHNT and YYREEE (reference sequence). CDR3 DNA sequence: TGTGCCAGCAGCTTGGCCACGGTTACAGATACGCAGTATTTT. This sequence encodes CASSLATVTDTQYF.